The source of this T cell receptor (beta chain) is a study of T cell repertoires in cytomegalovirus infection. Study summary: Recently identified HLA-C-restricted CMV epitopes were used, and well-studied HLA-B-restricted CMV epitopes were used as well. Shared public TCR beta signatures pointed to both CMV infection and a matching HLA type. General study findings and limits: Across the ex vivo response, the dominant clonotypes were HLA-C-restricted CMV-specific TCR beta clonotypes. There were carriers of CMV plus the relevant HLA, and cumulative public TCR beta family frequency identified them.

TCRdb reprocessed the reads via MiXCR and lists one record per CDR3 protein. The profile shows 90,000 to 110,000 distinct CDR3 sequences, under 30% of them singletons. This clonotype was counted only a few times. Its target is unknown. CDR3 length: 14 amino acids. Germline V gives CDR1 MNHEY, CDR2 SMNVEV (reference sequence). Trimming shortened V by 3 bases and J by 2 bases, and 8 bases separated the two germline ends. The sequence was collected from a human donor in good health (CMV status not recorded). Some clones in this sample may be carry-over from other donors' samples. The V call is TRBV27, the J call TRBJ1-3; TRBD1 is a possible D gene (5 bases). Source: CD8+ T cells from cultured PBMCs, taken from culture after CMV antigen stimulation. The CDR3 loop is CASSLGGTGNTIYF. In nucleotides, the CDR3 is TGTGCCAGCAGTTTGGGGGGAACTGGAAACACCATATATTTT.